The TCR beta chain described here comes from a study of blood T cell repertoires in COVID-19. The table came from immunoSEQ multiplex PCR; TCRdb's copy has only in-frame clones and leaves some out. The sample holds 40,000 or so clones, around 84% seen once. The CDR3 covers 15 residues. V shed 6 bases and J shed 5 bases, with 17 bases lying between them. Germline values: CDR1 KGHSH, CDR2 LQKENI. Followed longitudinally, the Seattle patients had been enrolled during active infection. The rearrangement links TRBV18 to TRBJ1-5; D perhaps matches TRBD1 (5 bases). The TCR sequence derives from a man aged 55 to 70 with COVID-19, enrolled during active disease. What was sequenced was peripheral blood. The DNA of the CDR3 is TGTGCCAGCTCGCCGGGAGGGGTGACAGATCAGCCCCAGCATTTT. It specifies CASSPGGVTDQPQHF.